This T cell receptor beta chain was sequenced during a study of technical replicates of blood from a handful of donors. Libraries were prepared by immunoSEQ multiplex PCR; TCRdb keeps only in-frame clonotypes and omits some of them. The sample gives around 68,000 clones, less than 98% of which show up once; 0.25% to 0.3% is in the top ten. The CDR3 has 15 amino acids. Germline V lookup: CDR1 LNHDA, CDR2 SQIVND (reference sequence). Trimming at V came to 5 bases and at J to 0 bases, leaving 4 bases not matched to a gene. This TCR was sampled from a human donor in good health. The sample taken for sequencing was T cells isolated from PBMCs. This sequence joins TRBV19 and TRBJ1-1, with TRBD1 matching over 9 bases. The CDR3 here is CASSPDRGLNTEAFF. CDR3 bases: TGTGCCAGTAGTCCGGACAGGGGATTGAACACTGAAGCTTTCTTT.